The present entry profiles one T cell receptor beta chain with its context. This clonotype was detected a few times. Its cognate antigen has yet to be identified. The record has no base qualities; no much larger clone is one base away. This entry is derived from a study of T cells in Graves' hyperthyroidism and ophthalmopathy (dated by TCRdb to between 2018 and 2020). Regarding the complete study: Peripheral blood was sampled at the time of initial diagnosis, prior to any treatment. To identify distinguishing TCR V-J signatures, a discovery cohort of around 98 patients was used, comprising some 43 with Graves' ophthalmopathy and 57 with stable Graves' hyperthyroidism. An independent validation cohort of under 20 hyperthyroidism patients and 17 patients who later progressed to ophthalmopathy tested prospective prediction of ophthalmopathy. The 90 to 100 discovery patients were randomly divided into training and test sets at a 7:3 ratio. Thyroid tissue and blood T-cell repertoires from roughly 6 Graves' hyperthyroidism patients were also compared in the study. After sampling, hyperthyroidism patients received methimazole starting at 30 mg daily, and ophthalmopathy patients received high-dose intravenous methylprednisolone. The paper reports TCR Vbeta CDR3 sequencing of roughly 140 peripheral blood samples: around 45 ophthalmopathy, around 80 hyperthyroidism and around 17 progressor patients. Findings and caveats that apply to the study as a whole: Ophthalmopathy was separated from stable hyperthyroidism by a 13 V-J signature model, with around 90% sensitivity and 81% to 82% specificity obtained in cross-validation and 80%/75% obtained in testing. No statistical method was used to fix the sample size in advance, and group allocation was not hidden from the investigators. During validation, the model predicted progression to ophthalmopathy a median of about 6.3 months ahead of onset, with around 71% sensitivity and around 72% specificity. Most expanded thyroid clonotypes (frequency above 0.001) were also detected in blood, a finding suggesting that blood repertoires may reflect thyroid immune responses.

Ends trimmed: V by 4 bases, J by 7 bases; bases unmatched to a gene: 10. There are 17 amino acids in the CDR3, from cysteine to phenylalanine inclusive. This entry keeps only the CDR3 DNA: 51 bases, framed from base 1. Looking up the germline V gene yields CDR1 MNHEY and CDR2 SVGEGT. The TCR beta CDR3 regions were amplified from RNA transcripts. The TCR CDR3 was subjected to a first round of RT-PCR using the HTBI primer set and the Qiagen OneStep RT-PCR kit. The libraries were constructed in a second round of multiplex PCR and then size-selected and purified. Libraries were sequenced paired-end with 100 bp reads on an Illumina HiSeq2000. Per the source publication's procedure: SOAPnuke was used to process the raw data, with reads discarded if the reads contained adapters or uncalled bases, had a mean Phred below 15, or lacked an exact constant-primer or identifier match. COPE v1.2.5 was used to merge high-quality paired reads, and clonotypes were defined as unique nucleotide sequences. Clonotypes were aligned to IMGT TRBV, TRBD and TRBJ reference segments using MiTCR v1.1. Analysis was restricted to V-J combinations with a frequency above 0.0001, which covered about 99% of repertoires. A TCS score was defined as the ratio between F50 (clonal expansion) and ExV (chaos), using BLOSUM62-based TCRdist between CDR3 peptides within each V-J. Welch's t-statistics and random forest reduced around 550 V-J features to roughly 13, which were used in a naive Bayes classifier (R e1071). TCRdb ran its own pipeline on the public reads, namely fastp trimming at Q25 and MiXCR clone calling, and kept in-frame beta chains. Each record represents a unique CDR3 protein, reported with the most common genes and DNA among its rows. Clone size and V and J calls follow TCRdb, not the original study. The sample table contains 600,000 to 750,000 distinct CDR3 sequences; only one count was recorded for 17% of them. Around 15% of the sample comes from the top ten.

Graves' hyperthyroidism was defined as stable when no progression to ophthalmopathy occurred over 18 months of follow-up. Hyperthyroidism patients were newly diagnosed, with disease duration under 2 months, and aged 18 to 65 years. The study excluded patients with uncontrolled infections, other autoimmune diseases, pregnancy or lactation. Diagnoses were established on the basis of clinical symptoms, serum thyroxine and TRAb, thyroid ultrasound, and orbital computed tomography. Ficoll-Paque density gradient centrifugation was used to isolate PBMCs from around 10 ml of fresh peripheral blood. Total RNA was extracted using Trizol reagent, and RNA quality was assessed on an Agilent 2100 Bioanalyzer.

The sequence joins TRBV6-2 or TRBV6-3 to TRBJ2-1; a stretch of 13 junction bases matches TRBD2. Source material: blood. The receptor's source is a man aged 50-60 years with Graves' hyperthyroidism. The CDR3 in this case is CASSFARTSGSWNEQFF. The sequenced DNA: TGTGCCAGCAGTTTCGCCCGGACTAGCGGGAGTTGGAATGAGCAGTTCTTC.